Given below is one T cell receptor beta chain in context. Its matching antigen is unknown. This specimen comes from a study of a mutant IDH1 vaccine in newly diagnosed glioma. About the study: Treated patients showed a male proportion of roughly 62%, a female proportion of around 40%, and a mean age of approximately 40 years.

As for time point: week 47, end of study. What each vaccine dose contained was 300 ug of mutant IDH1 20-mer peptide, accompanied by topical imiquimod. This table comes from immunoSEQ multiplex PCR, and its TCRdb copy is limited to in-frame clones, with some not included. Here the sample spans approximately 30,000 clones, around 90% being singletons. Study-wide results and limits: Among top peripheral T cell clonotypes, changes seemed unrelated to pseudoprogression.

The sample consisted of PBMCs, taken from a glioma patient whose treatment included an IDH1 peptide vaccine. This TCR derives from a middle-aged woman with glioma.

CDR3 coding DNA: TGTGCCAGTAGTATAGATAACCGGGGAGGGAAACAGCCCCAGCATTTT. Its translation is CASSIDNRGGKQPQHF. The V call is TRBV19, the J call TRBJ1-5, with no clear D. The germline V gene has CDR1 LNHDA and CDR2 SQIVND (reference sequence). The CDR3 sequence is 16 residues long. V dropped 0 bases and J dropped 7 bases, with 16 bases sitting between them.